This TCR beta chain came from a study of T cell changes during pregnancy in multiple sclerosis. The sample holds one count of this clone. Clones were sequenced by immunoSEQ multiplex PCR, and TCRdb holds only the in-frame ones, with some missing. The table includes 80,000 to 100,000 clones, around 92% detected once. Between the trimmed V and J ends, which lost 0 bases and 1 base, there was a span of 7 bases. Germline assignment: CDR1 SGDLS and CDR2 YYNGEE. The CDR3 is 14 amino acids. The source material was peripheral blood, sampled in the first trimester of pregnancy. The receptor comes from a female donor with multiple sclerosis, enrolled in a pregnancy study. The rearrangement links TRBV9 to TRBJ2-5; D remains ambiguous. CDR3: CASSVAGTQETQYF. In DNA, the CDR3 is TGTGCCAGCAGCGTAGCGGGTACCCAAGAGACCCAGTACTTC.